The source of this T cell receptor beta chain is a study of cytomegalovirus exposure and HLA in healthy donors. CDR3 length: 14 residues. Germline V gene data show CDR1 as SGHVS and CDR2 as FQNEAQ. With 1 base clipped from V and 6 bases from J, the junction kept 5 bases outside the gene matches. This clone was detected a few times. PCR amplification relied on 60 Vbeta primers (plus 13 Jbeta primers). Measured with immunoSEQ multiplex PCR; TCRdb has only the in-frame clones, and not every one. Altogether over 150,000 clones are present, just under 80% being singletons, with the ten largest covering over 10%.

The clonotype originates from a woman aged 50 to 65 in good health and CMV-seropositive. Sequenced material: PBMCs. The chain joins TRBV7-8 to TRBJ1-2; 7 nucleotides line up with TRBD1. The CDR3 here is CASSLENRGDGYTF. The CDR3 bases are TGTGCCAGCAGCTTAGAAAACAGGGGAGATGGCTACACCTTC.